The text below deals with one T cell receptor beta chain. Likely a read error: the CDR3 ends without its conserved phenylalanine or tryptophan. Authors' analysis steps: Reference gene primers were amplified, and this amplification served to estimate nucleated cell counts. The protocol was immunoSEQ multiplex PCR, while the TCRdb copy is restricted to in-frame clones and leaves out a portion. V and J calls and clone size are given by that table; D and trimming were obtained from the DNA. The profile covers some 83,000 clones, with about nine tenths appearing a single time and about 0.51% taken by the ten largest. This entry comes from a study of blood T cell repertoires in COVID-19. Looking at the study overall: COVID-19 samples, acute and convalescent, were from the United States, Italy and Spain. T cells, B-cell-depleted T cells, or PBMCs supplied cDNA or gDNA.

The CDR3 is 14 residues long. The V and J ends lost 0 bases and 2 bases respectively, with 9 bases between them. Germline-derived CDR1 and CDR2 are SGHNT and YYREEE (reference sequence). This sequence originates from a man between 60 and 75 years old with acute or convalescent COVID-19. The sample taken for sequencing was peripheral blood. The chain uses TRBV5-4 and TRBJ2-7; D perhaps matches TRBD1 (5 bases). The CDR3 bases are TGTGCCAGCAGCTTGGTAGGCAGGGCCTACGAGCAGTACTTA. Its translation: CASSLVGRAYEQYL.